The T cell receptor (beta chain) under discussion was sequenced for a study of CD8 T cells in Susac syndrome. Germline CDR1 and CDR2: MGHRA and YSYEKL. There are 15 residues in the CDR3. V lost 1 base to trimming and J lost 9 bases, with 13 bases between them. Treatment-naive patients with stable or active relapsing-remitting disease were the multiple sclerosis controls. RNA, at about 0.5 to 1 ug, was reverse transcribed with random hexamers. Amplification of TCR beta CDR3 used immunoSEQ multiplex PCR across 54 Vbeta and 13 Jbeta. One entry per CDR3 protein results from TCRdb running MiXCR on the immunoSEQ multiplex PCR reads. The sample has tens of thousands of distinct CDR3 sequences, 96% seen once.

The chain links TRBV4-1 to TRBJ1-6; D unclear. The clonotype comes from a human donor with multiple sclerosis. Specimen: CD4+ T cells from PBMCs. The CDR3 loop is CASSQAFSRGSPLHF. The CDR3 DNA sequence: TGCGCCAGCAGCCAAGCCTTCTCTCGCGGTTCACCCCTCCACTTT.